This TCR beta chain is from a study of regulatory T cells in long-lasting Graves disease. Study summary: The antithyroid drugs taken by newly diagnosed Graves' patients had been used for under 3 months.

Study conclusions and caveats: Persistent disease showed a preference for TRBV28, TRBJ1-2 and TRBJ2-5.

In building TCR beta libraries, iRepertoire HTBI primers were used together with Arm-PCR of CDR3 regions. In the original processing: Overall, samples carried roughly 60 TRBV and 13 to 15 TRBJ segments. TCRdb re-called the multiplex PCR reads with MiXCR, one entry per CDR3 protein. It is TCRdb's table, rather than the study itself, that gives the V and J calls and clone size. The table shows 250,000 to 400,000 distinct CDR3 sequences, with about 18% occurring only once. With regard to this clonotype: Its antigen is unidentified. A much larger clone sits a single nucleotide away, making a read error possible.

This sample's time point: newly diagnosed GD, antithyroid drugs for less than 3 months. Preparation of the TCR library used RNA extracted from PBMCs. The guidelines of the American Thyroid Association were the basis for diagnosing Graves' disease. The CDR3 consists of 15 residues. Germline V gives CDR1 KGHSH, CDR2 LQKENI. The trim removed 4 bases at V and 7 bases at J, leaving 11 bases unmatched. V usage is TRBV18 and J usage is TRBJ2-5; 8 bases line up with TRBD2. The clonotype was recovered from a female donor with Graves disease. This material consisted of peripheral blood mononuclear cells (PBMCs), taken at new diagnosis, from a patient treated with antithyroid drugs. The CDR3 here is CASSLNSGSGGTQYF. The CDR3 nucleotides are TGTGCCAGCTCACTTAACAGCGGGAGCGGAGGGACCCAGTACTTC.